The next 8 T cell receptor beta chains were all read from a single sample in a study of T cells in Graves' hyperthyroidism and ophthalmopathy. TCR beta CDR3 region amplification was performed from RNA transcripts. The TCR CDR3 was amplified in a first-round RT-PCR using the HTBI primer set. TCRdb reanalysed the multiplex PCR reads using MiXCR and keeps one entry per CDR3 protein. This repertoire shows some 760,000 distinct CDR3 sequences, 13% to 15% found once; its top ten account for roughly 10%. The specimen was blood. These receptors originate from a woman under 30 with Graves' hyperthyroidism.

This clonotype appeared a single time. The rearrangement joins TRBV7-2 to TRBJ1-6; no firm D call. V shed 4 bases and J shed 8 bases, with 12 bases lying between them. Germline V gene sequence: CDR1 SGHTA, CDR2 FQGNSA. The CDR3 totals 14 residues. CDR3 DNA sequence: TGTGCCAGCAGCTCCCTCTCACTATATTCACCCCTCCACTTT. Protein sequence: CASSSLSLYSPLHF.

Ten or more counts support this clonotype. V and J are TRBV18 and TRBJ2-7, with D hard to call. The length of the CDR3 is 14 residues. V lost 2 bases, J lost 4 bases, and 12 bases lay in between. In germline, CDR1 is KGHSH, CDR2 LQKENI. CDR3 protein: CASSPRTGLYEQYF. The CDR3 DNA reads as TGTGCCAGCTCACCAAGGACGGGCCTGTACGAGCAGTACTTC.

This clonotype was detected many times. The chain links TRBV11-2 to TRBJ1-4; D is perhaps TRBD1 (5 bases). V dropped 4 bases and J dropped 2 bases, with 11 bases sitting between them. Germline CDR1 is SGHAT and CDR2 is FQNNGV. CDR3 length: 15 amino acids. The CDR3, as DNA: TGTGCCAGCAGCTGGTCGCGGGGGACTAATGAAAAACTGTTTTTT. This translates into CASSWSRGTNEKLFF.

This clonotype was seen a handful of times. Relative to the germline gene, one junction end is altered; a read error may explain this. V is TRBV7-7 and J is TRBJ2-5; D is perhaps TRBD2 (6 bases). Germline V gene sequence: CDR1 SSHAT, CDR2 FNYEAQ (reference sequence). The CDR3 extends over 15 amino acids. The CDR3 DNA reads TGTGCTAGCAGCGCCGGGACTGGGGGGCAAGAGACCCAGTACTTC. Encoded protein: CASSAGTGGQETQYF. The complete variable domain, with remaining parts taken from reference TRBV7-7 and TRBJ2-5, reads GAGVSQSPRYKVTKRGQDVTLRCDPISSHATLYWYQQALGQGPEFLTYFNYEAQPDKSGLPSDRFSAERPEGSISTLTIQRTEQRDSAMYRCASSAGTGGQETQYFGPGTRLLVL.

There are many counts of this clonotype. The V gene is TRBV5-5, the J gene TRBJ1-1; a weak D match, TRBD1 (6 bases). Germline assignment: CDR1 SGHKS and CDR2 YYEKEE (reference sequence). V lost 0 bases and J lost 7, with 10 bases in between. This CDR3 has 13 residues. This CDR3 is CASSLGPTGEAFF. CDR3 nucleotides: TGTGCCAGCAGCTTGGGGCCGACAGGTGAAGCTTTCTTT. Supplemented by reference TRBV5-5 and TRBJ1-1, the full variable domain reads DAGVTQSPTHLIKTRGQQVTLRCSPISGHKSVSWYQQVLGQGPQFIFQYYEKEERGRGNFPDRFSARQFPNYSSELNVNALLLGDSALYLCASSLGPTGEAFFGQGTRLTVV.

The gene calls are TRBV30 and TRBJ2-1; 10 nucleotides align to TRBD2. CDR3 length: 15 residues. V trimming: 8 bases; J trimming: 0 bases; junction bases outside the gene matches: 7. Per the germline V gene, CDR1 is GTSNPN and CDR2 is SVGIG (reference sequence). CDR3 nucleotides: TGTGCCGGAAATCCTAGCGGGAGCTCCTACAATGAGCAGTTCTTC. It is translated as CAGNPSGSSYNEQFF.

This clonotype was recorded at least ten times. This chain connects TRBV30 to TRBJ2-7, with no clear D. Trimming pared 0 bases from V and 6 bases from J, leaving 15 bases between. The CDR3 is 14 amino acids. Germline CDR1 is GTSNPN and CDR2 is SVGIG (reference sequence). The CDR3 loop is CAWSVKALSPEQYF. For the CDR3, the DNA is TGTGCCTGGAGTGTGAAGGCCCTAAGTCCCGAGCAGTACTTC.

This chain links TRBV7-9 with TRBJ2-1; 9 nucleotides line up with TRBD1. The CDR3 consists of 15 residues. CDR1 is SEHNR, CDR2 FQNEAQ, per germline (reference sequence). The V gene end was trimmed by 3 bases and the J gene end by 4 bases; junction bases not matched to a gene: 4. The CDR3 sequence: CASSFTGGDYNEQFF. The CDR3 coding sequence is TGTGCCAGCAGCTTCACAGGGGGCGATTACAATGAGCAGTTCTTC. The whole variable domain, filled in from reference TRBV7-9 and TRBJ2-1, reads DTGVSQNPRHKITKRGQNVTFRCDPISEHNRLYWYRQTLGQGPEFLTYFQNEAQLEKSRLLSDRFSAERPKGSFSTLEIQRTEQGDSAMYLCASSFTGGDYNEQFFGPGTRLTVL.